This is a list of T cell receptor beta chains from one sample in a study of OX40 agonist ivuxolimab in advanced cancers. Some clones are missing from TCRdb's copy, which holds only in-frame ones; the method was immunoSEQ multiplex PCR. Of under 25,000 clones in the sample, about 70% were seen once. Sequencing used CD4+ or CD8+ T cells sorted from blood, obtained in a trial of the OX40 agonist ivuxolimab. Receptor source: an adult with an advanced solid tumor such as melanoma, head and neck, liver or kidney cancer. The CDR3 runs from the conserved cysteine through the conserved F or W. D genes are given only for firm matches. Not every row has a clone size; where given, it reads once, few, many or a size class.

j_gene	abundance	v_gene	d_gene	CDR3aa	CDR3nt
TRBJ2-5	medium-sized	TRBV2	.	CASRRGLEETQYF	TGTGCCAGCAGGAGGGGACTTGAAGAGACCCAGTACTTC
TRBJ2-1	.	TRBV7-2	.	CASSLGHLNYNEQFF	TGTGCCAGCAGCTTGGGACACCTAAACTACAATGAGCAGTTCTTC
TRBJ2-7	few	TRBV30	.	CAWSVTGVSYEQYF	TGTGCCTGGAGTGTAACGGGAGTGTCCTACGAGCAGTACTTC
TRBJ2-1	few	TRBV4-1	TRBD2	CASSQGGRGNEQFF	TGCGCCAGCAGCCAGGGCGGGAGGGGGAATGAGCAGTTCTTC
TRBJ2-7	once	TRBV19	.	CASSIAGGLTYEQYF	TGTGCCAGTAGTATAGCAGGAGGGCTGACCTACGAGCAGTACTTC
TRBJ1-5	.	TRBV28	TRBD1	CASSPRGQGNQPQHF	TGTGCCAGCAGTCCAAGGGGACAGGGGAATCAGCCCCAGCATTTT
TRBJ2-1	.	TRBV6-5	.	CASSLLEGDEQFF	TGTGCCAGCAGCCTACTAGAGGGGGACGAGCAGTTCTTC
TRBJ2-1	.	TRBV5-4	TRBD2	CASSPSGRAYNEQFF	TGTGCCAGCAGTCCTAGCGGGAGGGCCTACAATGAGCAGTTCTTC
TRBJ2-7	.	TRBV2	.	CASSAQGFREQYF	TGTGCCAGCAGTGCACAGGGATTTCGCGAGCAGTACTTC
TRBJ1-2	few	TRBV19	.	CASRDGQHTYGYTF	TGTGCCAGTAGGGACGGACAGCATACCTATGGCTACACCTTC
TRBJ2-7	.	TRBV30	.	CAWSSRGYEQYF	TGTGCCTGGAGTTCCCGTGGGTACGAGCAGTACTTC
TRBJ1-5	few	TRBV30	.	CAWSVAQNHQPQHF	TGTGCCTGGAGTGTCGCACAGAACCATCAGCCCCAGCATTTT
TRBJ2-7	few	TRBV28	.	CASSFDSKKWRYF	TGTGCCAGCAGTTTTGACAGCAAAAAATGGCGGTACTTC
TRBJ2-7	.	TRBV6-5	.	CASSLLNPGDEQYF	TGTGCCAGCAGTCTACTAAATCCGGGAGATGAGCAGTACTTC
TRBJ2-2	.	TRBV7-9	.	CASSSGHTGELFF	TGTGCCAGCAGCTCGGGGCACACCGGGGAGCTGTTTTTT
TRBJ2-2	few	TRBV4-3	.	CASSQAPYTGELFF	TGCGCCAGCAGCCAAGCCCCGTACACCGGGGAGCTGTTTTTT
TRBJ2-7	once	TRBV5-1	.	CASSSIGEQYF	TGCGCCAGCAGCTCAATAGGCGAGCAGTACTTC
TRBJ2-3	few	TRBV6-4	TRBD1	CASGKGTGGSDTQYF	TGTGCCAGCGGAAAGGGGACAGGGGGCTCAGATACGCAGTATTTT
TRBJ1-5	.	TRBV27	.	CASRWGWDSNQPQHF	TGTGCCAGCAGATGGGGGTGGGATAGCAATCAGCCCCAGCATTTT
TRBJ2-2	once	TRBV6-1	.	CASSPRVTGELFF	TGTGCCAGCAGCCCAAGAGTGACCGGGGAGCTGTTTTTT
TRBJ2-5	.	TRBV11-2	TRBD2	CACQRGEYQETQYF	TGTGCCTGTCAGCGGGGAGAGTACCAAGAGACCCAGTACTTC
TRBJ2-7	.	TRBV6-5	.	CASSYSPNSGYEQYF	TGTGCCAGCAGTTACTCGCCGAACAGTGGATACGAGCAGTACTTC
TRBJ2-7	.	TRBV7-6	.	CASSLAERSSYEQYF	TGTGCCAGCAGCTTAGCGGAGCGGAGCTCCTACGAGCAGTACTTC
TRBJ2-5	.	TRBV4-1	TRBD2	CASSRSVAGGEETQYF	TGCGCCAGCAGCCGAAGTGTCGCGGGGGGCGAAGAGACCCAGTACTTC
TRBJ1-5	.	TRBV19	.	CASSNFWVGDQPQHF	TGTGCCAGTAGTAACTTTTGGGTTGGCGATCAGCCCCAGCATTTT
TRBJ1-4	.	TRBV6-5	.	CASSSGEDEKLFF	TGTGCCAGCAGTTCTGGGGAGGATGAAAAACTGTTTTTT
TRBJ1-2	.	TRBV10-3	.	CAISEWDNRGYGYTF	TGTGCCATCAGTGAGTGGGACAATCGAGGCTATGGCTACACCTTC
TRBJ2-7	medium-sized	TRBV7-9	TRBD2	CASSFGTSGTYEQYF	TGTGCCAGCAGCTTTGGGACTAGCGGGACTTACGAGCAGTACTTC
TRBJ1-2	.	TRBV5-6	TRBD1	CASSADGTGVHGYTF	TGTGCCAGCAGCGCAGACGGGACAGGGGTTCATGGCTACACCTTC
TRBJ1-4	few	TRBV7-9	.	CASSPGHGGNEKLFF	TGTGCCAGCAGTCCGGGACACGGGGGTAATGAAAAACTGTTTTTT
TRBJ2-7	.	TRBV19	.	CASSISPDHYYEQYF	TGTGCCAGTAGTATTAGCCCGGATCACTACTACGAGCAGTACTTC
TRBJ1-5	once	TRBV15	.	CATSKEGFGQPQHF	TGTGCCACCAGCAAGGAGGGGTTTGGTCAGCCCCAGCATTTT
TRBJ1-1	few	TRBV30	.	CAWSIVGGTEAFF	TGTGCCTGGAGTATCGTGGGAGGCACTGAAGCTTTCTTT
TRBJ1-6	.	TRBV6-5	.	CASNIPGSSPLHF	TGTGCCAGCAATATTCCAGGGAGTTCACCCCTCCACTTT
TRBJ2-5	.	TRBV6-5	.	CASSVSLWETQYF	TGTGCCAGCAGTGTTTCCTTGTGGGAGACCCAGTACTTC
TRBJ2-7	.	TRBV29-1	.	CSVVRGAYEQYF	TGCAGCGTTGTGCGGGGTGCCTACGAGCAGTACTTC
TRBJ2-3	.	TRBV7-9	TRBD1	CASSPSLDRGPTDTQYF	TGTGCCAGCAGCCCATCCTTGGACAGGGGCCCCACAGATACGCAGTATTTT
TRBJ2-3	.	TRBV7-9	.	CASSSLDGWQYF	TGTGCCAGCAGCTCGCTAGATGGATGGCAGTATTTT
TRBJ2-2	once	TRBV2	TRBD1	CASRPTGQSNTGELFF	TGTGCCAGCAGGCCCACGGGACAGTCGAACACCGGGGAGCTGTTTTTT
TRBJ2-2	.	TRBV5-5	.	CASSRRDTGELFF	TGTGCCAGCTCTAGACGCGACACCGGGGAGCTGTTTTTT
TRBJ1-2	.	TRBV30	.	CAWSVIHGSYGYTF	TGTGCCTGGAGTGTAATCCACGGGTCGTATGGCTACACCTTC
TRBJ2-7	few	TRBV28	.	CASSNSIDSYEQYF	TGTGCCAGCAGTAATAGTATAGATTCCTACGAGCAGTACTTC